This T cell receptor (beta chain) was recovered during a study of blood T cells in healthy people across ages. General observations from the study: As naive T cell percentage varied, TCR beta diversity correlated strongly with it. Changes seen in expanded clonotypes were possibly confounded by donor CMV status left unknown.

A sample-barcoded 5' primer and a J-beta primer mix were used in a second PCR of roughly 7 to 12 cycles. Through a template-switch adaptor with 12 random nucleotides, each cDNA molecule received a tag. TCRdb reprocessed the 5' RACE reads via MiXCR and lists one record per CDR3 protein. The sample consists of roughly 1,500,000 distinct CDR3 sequences, about 31% of them appearing once. Caucasian individuals from Russia who were healthy and aged about 6 to 90 acted as donors. On this clonotype itself: Antigen: not known.

The TCR originated in a woman in her thirties in good health. The sample was blood.

The CDR3 coding sequence is TGCGCCAGCAGCTCCAGGGGTGGCGGACAGGGTGTTTACGAGCAGTACTTC. Translating it yields CASSSRGGGQGVYEQYF. The chain uses TRBV5-1 and TRBJ2-7; 8 bases line up with TRBD1. The CDR3 is 17 amino acids. After removal of 3 bases from V and 4 bases from J, the junction contained 15 bases not matched to a gene. Germline CDR1 reads SGHRS; CDR2 reads YFSETQ.